The rows below give T cell receptor beta chains drawn from one sample of a study of blood T cell repertoires in COVID-19. The data were produced by immunoSEQ multiplex PCR, yet TCRdb's version contains in-frame clones alone and is incomplete. The sample lists about 130,000 clones, 70% to 80% occurring once. What was sequenced was peripheral blood. These receptors were collected from a human donor in a cohort sampled during active COVID-19. The CDR3 runs from the conserved cysteine through the conserved F or W. A D gene is named only where the DNA matches it firmly. Rows give clone size only sometimes, using once, few, many, or a class for an expanded clone.

>.|TRBV28|TRBJ1-5|.
CASSSGSVSNQPQHF
TGTGCCAGCAGCTCCGGGTCGGTTAGCAATCAGCCCCAGCATTTT
>.|TRBV6-1|TRBJ1-2|few
CASSERDRLLHYGYTF
TGTGCCAGCAGTGAACGAGACAGACTGCTTCACTATGGCTACACCTTC
>TRBD2|TRBV4-2|TRBJ2-5|.
CASSQASGGETQYF
TGTGCCAGCAGCCAGGCTAGCGGGGGTGAGACCCAGTACTTC
>.|TRBV27|TRBJ2-7|once
CASSSSWRRRDMYEQYF
TGTGCCAGCAGTTCCTCTTGGCGAAGGCGGGATATGTACGAGCAGTACTTC
>.|TRBV10-2|TRBJ1-1|.
CASSESSPTRAFF
TGCGCCAGCAGTGAGTCTTCCCCAACGCGGGCTTTCTTT
>.|TRBV7-8|TRBJ1-3|.
CASSPGSASGNTIYF
TGTGCCAGCAGCCCGGGTTCAGCCTCTGGAAACACCATATATTTT
>TRBD1|TRBV18|TRBJ2-6|.
CASSLVPGQVLSGANVLTF
TGTGCCAGCTCGCTCGTCCCGGGACAGGTCCTCTCTGGGGCCAACGTCCTGACTTTC
>TRBD1|TRBV19|TRBJ1-6|.
CASSSTGGRYNSPLHF
TGTGCCAGTAGTTCCACAGGGGGCAGATATAATTCACCCCTCCACTTT
>TRBD2|TRBV7-9|TRBJ2-7|.
CASSFTGAGYEQYF
TGTGCCAGCAGCTTCACAGGAGCGGGGTACGAGCAGTACTTC
>TRBD1|TRBV15|TRBJ2-7|.
CATSRSRDSYYEQYF
TGTGCCACCAGCAGATCCCGGGACAGCTACTACGAGCAGTACTTC
>TRBD1|TRBV15|TRBJ1-2|.
CATSRQHTDRDYGYTF
TGTGCCACCAGCAGACAACATACGGACAGGGACTATGGCTACACCTTC
>.|TRBV6-5|TRBJ1-1|.
CASSPAGGYGTEAFF
TGTGCCAGCAGCCCCGCCGGGGGGTACGGCACTGAAGCTTTCTTT
>.|TRBV15|TRBJ2-1|few
CATSTKSGEQFF
TGTGCCACCAGCACTAAAAGTGGTGAGCAGTTCTTC
>TRBD1|TRBV13|TRBJ2-1|.
CASRKTGANNEQFF
TGTGCCAGCAGAAAGACAGGGGCAAACAATGAGCAGTTCTTC
>TRBD1|TRBV2|TRBJ2-2|.
CASSGTVRQGAGELFF
TGTGCCAGCAGTGGAACAGTTAGACAGGGGGCGGGGGAGCTGTTTTTT
>.|TRBV7-6|TRBJ2-7|.
CASSPTDTTYEQYF
TGTGCCAGCAGCCCCACGGACACCACCTACGAGCAGTACTTC
>.|TRBV18|TRBJ2-1|.
CASSPPGGAVYNEQFF
TGTGCCAGCTCACCACCGGGGGGGGCCGTCTACAATGAGCAGTTCTTC
>.|TRBV27|TRBJ1-2|.
CASSFQGYGYTF
TGTGCCAGCAGTTTTCAGGGCTATGGCTACACCTTC
>TRBD1|TRBV6-2/TRBV6-3|TRBJ2-7|.
CASSYSWRTGGYEQYF
TGTGCCAGCAGTTACTCGTGGAGGACAGGGGGCTACGAGCAGTACTTC
>.|TRBV19|TRBJ1-5|.
CASKLRGDNQPQHF
TGTGCCAGTAAACTCCGAGGAGATAATCAGCCCCAGCATTTT
>TRBD2|TRBV20-1|TRBJ2-1|.
CSASSGVAYYNEQFF
TGCAGTGCTAGTAGCGGGGTCGCCTACTACAATGAGCAGTTCTTC
>.|TRBV27|TRBJ2-7|.
CASSLSITGGNEQYF
TGTGCCAGCAGCCTTTCGATAACTGGGGGGAACGAGCAGTACTTC
>.|TRBV3-1/TRBV3-2|TRBJ2-4|.
CASSQGAGIKNIQYF
TGTGCCAGCAGCCAAGGGGCAGGGATCAAAAACATTCAGTACTTC
>.|TRBV15|TRBJ2-7|.
CATSRATVGSYEQYF
TGTGCCACCAGCAGAGCCACAGTCGGGAGCTACGAGCAGTACTTC
>.|TRBV30|TRBJ1-4|once
CAWSAQDRSGEKLFF
TGTGCCTGGAGTGCACAAGACAGGTCTGGTGAAAAACTGTTTTTT
>TRBD1|TRBV29-1|TRBJ2-3|.
CSVQDRATLDTQYF
TGCAGCGTTCAAGACAGGGCTACTCTCGATACGCAGTATTTT
>TRBD2|TRBV7-9|TRBJ2-1|once
CASSPFGTSTSKGEQFF
TGTGCCAGCAGCCCGTTCGGGACTAGCACTTCGAAGGGTGAGCAGTTCTTC
>.|TRBV12-3/TRBV12-4|TRBJ2-7|once
CASSFGGATQYF
TGTGCCAGCAGTTTTGGGGGGGCTACGCAGTACTTC
>TRBD1|TRBV6-1|TRBJ2-7|once
CASSETGVQYF
TGTGCCAGCAGTGAAACAGGGGTGCAGTACTTC
>.|TRBV13|TRBJ1-2|.
CASSFLTGVYGYTF
TGTGCCAGCAGCTTTTTGACAGGTGTATATGGCTACACCTTC
>.|TRBV3-1/TRBV3-2|TRBJ1-2|.
CASSIGSGRTYGYTF
TGTGCCAGCAGCATCGGCTCGGGTCGAACCTATGGCTACACCTTC
>.|TRBV7-9|TRBJ2-1|.
CASSLNLAGYNEQFF
TGTGCCAGCAGCTTAAATTTAGCTGGTTACAATGAGCAGTTCTTC
>.|TRBV10-3|TRBJ2-1|.
CAISEMAKEQFF
TGTGCCATCAGTGAAATGGCAAAGGAGCAGTTCTTC
>.|TRBV6-5|TRBJ1-1|many
CASRLNTEAFF
TGTGCCAGTCGTCTGAACACTGAAGCTTTCTTT
>.|TRBV9|TRBJ1-2|.
CASSVDIGVGYGYTF
TGTGCCAGCAGCGTAGATATAGGGGTGGGGTATGGCTACACCTTC
>.|TRBV10-3|TRBJ2-7|.
CAISEGERPYEQYF
TGTGCCATCAGTGAGGGGGAGCGGCCCTACGAGCAGTACTTC
>.|TRBV11-3|TRBJ2-6|.
CASSLGPGKGSGANVLTF
TGTGCCAGCAGCTTAGGCCCGGGTAAAGGCTCTGGGGCCAACGTCCTGACTTTC
>TRBD1|TRBV19|TRBJ1-1|.
CASRTGGAEAFF
TGTGCCAGTAGAACAGGGGGAGCTGAAGCTTTCTTT
>.|TRBV6-5|TRBJ1-2|.
CASRSGLSNYGYTF
TGTGCCAGCAGATCAGGCCTCTCCAACTATGGCTACACCTTC
>.|TRBV28|TRBJ1-4|.
CASSRRAGAREKLFF
TGTGCCAGCAGTCGCCGGGCGGGGGCGCGAGAAAAACTGTTTTTT
>.|TRBV5-6|TRBJ2-7|.
CASSFGAWGDYEQYF
TGTGCCAGCAGCTTCGGCGCCTGGGGGGACTACGAGCAGTACTTC
>.|TRBV20-1|TRBJ1-6|.
CSASYGMNNSPLHF
TGCAGTGCTAGTTACGGGATGAATAATTCACCCCTCCACTTT
>TRBD1|TRBV4-2|TRBJ2-7|.
CASSRTGTDSYEQYF
TGTGCCAGCAGCCGGACCGGGACAGACTCCTACGAGCAGTACTTC
>TRBD1|TRBV6-1|TRBJ1-2|.
CASSQTGGAGGYTF
TGTGCCAGCAGTCAGACAGGGGGCGCGGGGGGCTACACCTTC
>TRBD1|TRBV18|TRBJ2-4|.
CASSQAADRGIVQYF
TGTGCCAGCTCACAAGCTGCGGACAGGGGGATTGTTCAGTACTTC
>.|TRBV6-5|TRBJ1-1|once
CASSQGGGATEAFF
TGTGCCAGCAGCCAGGGTGGGGGGGCCACTGAAGCTTTCTTT
>.|TRBV18|TRBJ2-3|.
CASSSTGVRSTDTQYF
TGTGCCAGCTCATCGACCGGGGTAAGGAGCACAGATACGCAGTATTTT
>.|TRBV10-1|TRBJ2-3|.
CASSPTGLLTDTQYF
TGCGCCAGCAGTCCAACGGGACTCCTCACAGATACGCAGTATTTT